This T cell receptor (beta chain) derives from a study of shared clonotypes between healthy human individuals. Assay: immunoSEQ multiplex PCR; the TCRdb copy retains only in-frame clones and omits some. This table holds about 380,000 clones, roughly 96% found once. V shed 3 bases and J shed 3 bases, with 11 bases lying between them. The CDR3 totals 14 residues. Germline-derived CDR1 and CDR2 are SEHNR and FQNEAQ (reference sequence). Sample: memory CD8+ T cells sorted from blood. Subset in this sample: CD45RO+ cells pooled with CCR7-negative TemRA cells. The receptor was derived from a man between 25 and 39 years old in good health. The chain employs TRBV7-9 and TRBJ1-2; D is undetermined. The CDR3 DNA reads as TGTGCCAGCAGCTTCCCCTCTTCGGACTATGGCTACACCTTC. Protein product: CASSFPSSDYGYTF. Filled out from reference TRBV7-9 and TRBJ1-2, the complete variable domain reads DTGVSQNPRHKITKRGQNVTFRCDPISEHNRLYWYRQTLGQGPEFLTYFQNEAQLEKSRLLSDRFSAERPKGSFSTLEIQRTEQGDSAMYLCASSFPSSDYGYTFGSGTRLTVV.